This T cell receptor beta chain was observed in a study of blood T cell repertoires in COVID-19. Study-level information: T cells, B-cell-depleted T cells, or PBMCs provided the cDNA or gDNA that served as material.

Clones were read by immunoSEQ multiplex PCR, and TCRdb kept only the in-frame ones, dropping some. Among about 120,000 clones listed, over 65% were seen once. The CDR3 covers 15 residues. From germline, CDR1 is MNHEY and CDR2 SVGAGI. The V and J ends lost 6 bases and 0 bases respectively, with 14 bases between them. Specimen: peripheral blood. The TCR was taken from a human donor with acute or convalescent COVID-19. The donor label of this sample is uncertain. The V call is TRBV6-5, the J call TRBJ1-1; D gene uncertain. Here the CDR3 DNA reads TGTGCCAGCAGCTCAACAGATTTTATGAACACTGAAGCTTTCTTT. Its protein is CASSSTDFMNTEAFF.